The 12 T cell receptor beta chains presented below share a single source sample, sequenced in a study of T cell responses to AZD1222 COVID-19 vaccine. Sequencing was performed with immunoSEQ multiplex PCR; in TCRdb, only in-frame clones are kept and a portion is missing. The repertoire consists of 90,000 to 120,000 clones, with just under 95% occurring once and the leading ten covering 2% to 2.5%. Source: peripheral blood, taken on day 0 of AZD1222 vaccination. The receptor set was obtained from an adult in good health.

The V and J genes are TRBV18 and TRBJ1-1, with D perhaps TRBD1 (5 bases). The CDR3 is 16 amino acids. With 3 bases removed from V and 3 bases from J, the gap between germline ends came to 17 bases. The germline gives CDR1 KGHSH, CDR2 LQKENI. CDR3 bases: TGTGCCAGCTCACCGGGGCAGAGAGTCCCGGACACTGAAGCTTTCTTT. Encoded protein: CASSPGQRVPDTEAFF.

This clone was detected only once. The chain employs TRBV6-5 and TRBJ1-2; maybe TRBD1 (6 bases). V lost 8 bases to trimming and J lost 9 bases, with 19 bases between them. Per germline, CDR1 MNHEY and CDR2 SVGAGI. The CDR3 runs 13 residues. CDR3 DNA sequence: TGTGCCAGCGCGACCACAGGGCCCCAAAGCTACACCTTC. Amino acids: CASATTGPQSYTF.

The rearrangement links TRBV27 to TRBJ1-1; D not resolved. Germline CDR1 reads MNHEY; CDR2 reads SMNVEV (reference sequence). V was trimmed by 5 bases and J by 3 bases, leaving 19 bases between them. CDR3 size: 16 residues. For the CDR3, the DNA is TGTGCCAGCAGTCCCGCATCAGGCCCTAAGGACACTGAAGCTTTCTTT. It encodes CASSPASGPKDTEAFF.

This chain joins TRBV4-2 and TRBJ2-7, with 10 bases lining up with TRBD2. CDR3 length: 13 amino acids. V lost 5 bases to trimming and J lost 3 bases; unmatched junction nucleotides: 1. Germline V lookup: CDR1 LGHNA, CDR2 YNFKEQ. The chain's CDR3 is CASSGLADYEQYF. The CDR3 coding sequence is TGTGCCAGCAGCGGACTAGCGGACTACGAGCAGTACTTC.

The chain combines TRBV3-1 (or the pseudogene TRBV3-2) with TRBJ2-7, with D possibly TRBD1 on 5 matching bases. Germline V CDR1 and CDR2: LGHDT, YNNKEL (reference sequence). V lost 4 bases, J lost 3 bases, and 13 bases lay in between. CDR3 length equals 14 residues. The CDR3 spells CASSPGGASYEQYF. The CDR3, as DNA: TGTGCCAGCAGCCCTGGTGGGGCAAGCTACGAGCAGTACTTC.

The V gene is TRBV7-9, the J gene TRBJ1-1; D unresolved. CDR3 length: 13 residues. CDR1 is SEHNR and CDR2 is FQNEAQ in the germline V gene (reference sequence). Trimming took off 5 bases at V and 8 bases at J, with 15 bases between the two ends. CDR3 loop: CASSLRAGSEAFF. The CDR3, as DNA: TGTGCCAGCAGCCTAAGGGCGGGGTCCGAAGCTTTCTTT.

The chain carries TRBV19 and TRBJ1-3; D not certain. Trimming shortened V by 2 bases and J by 0 bases, and 8 bases separated the two germline ends. This CDR3 comprises 15 residues. CDR1 is LNHDA, CDR2 SQIVND, per germline (reference sequence). The chain's CDR3 is CASSINLDSGNTIYF. The CDR3 DNA reads TGTGCCAGTAGTATAAATTTGGACTCTGGAAACACCATATATTTT.

The V gene is TRBV28, the J gene TRBJ1-2; unclear D gene. The CDR3 consists of 15 residues. Between the trimmed V and J ends, which lost 3 bases and 8 bases, there was a span of 19 bases. Germline CDR1 reads MDHEN; CDR2 reads SYDVKM. The CDR3 region is CASSFTTLGSGGYTF. Written as DNA, the CDR3 is TGTGCCAGCAGTTTTACCACCCTCGGGTCGGGAGGCTACACCTTC.

The chain uses TRBV4-1 and TRBJ1-2; 7 bases map to TRBD1. The ends lost 0 bases at V and 7 bases at J; junction bases unmatched: 8. The CDR3 is 15 amino acids. The germline V gene encodes CDR1 MGHRA and CDR2 YSYEKL. The CDR3 nucleotides are TGCGCCAGCAGCCAAGAAGGAGGACAGGTCCGTGGCTACACCTTC. Translated, it gives CASSQEGGQVRGYTF.

The chain uses TRBV6-5 and TRBJ1-3, with 10 bases that match TRBD1. The length of the CDR3 is 14 residues. Germline CDR1 reads MNHEY; CDR2 reads SVGAGI. V lost 6 bases, J lost 2 bases, and 1 base stayed unmatched. The CDR3 region is CASRGTGAGNTIYF. CDR3 coding DNA: TGTGCCAGCAGGGGGACAGGGGCTGGAAACACCATATATTTT.

The V gene is TRBV27, the J gene TRBJ1-1, with 7 positions matching TRBD1. Germline CDR1 and CDR2: MNHEY and SMNVEV (reference sequence). The V and J ends lost 3 bases and 0 bases, in that order; junction bases with no gene match: 1. This CDR3 is 14 amino acids long. The CDR3 here is CASSFGQVNTEAFF. Written as DNA, the CDR3 is TGTGCCAGCAGTTTCGGACAGGTGAACACTGAAGCTTTCTTT.

This clone appeared once. V gene TRBV29-1 combines with J gene TRBJ2-2, with unresolved D. There are 14 residues in the CDR3. With 5 bases removed from V and 1 base from J, the gap between germline ends came to 11 bases. Germline V gene sequence: CDR1 SQVTM, CDR2 ANQGSEA. The CDR3 nucleotides are TGCAGCGTTTTGCAAGCAAGGAACACCGGGGAGCTGTTTTTT. The encoded protein is CSVLQARNTGELFF.